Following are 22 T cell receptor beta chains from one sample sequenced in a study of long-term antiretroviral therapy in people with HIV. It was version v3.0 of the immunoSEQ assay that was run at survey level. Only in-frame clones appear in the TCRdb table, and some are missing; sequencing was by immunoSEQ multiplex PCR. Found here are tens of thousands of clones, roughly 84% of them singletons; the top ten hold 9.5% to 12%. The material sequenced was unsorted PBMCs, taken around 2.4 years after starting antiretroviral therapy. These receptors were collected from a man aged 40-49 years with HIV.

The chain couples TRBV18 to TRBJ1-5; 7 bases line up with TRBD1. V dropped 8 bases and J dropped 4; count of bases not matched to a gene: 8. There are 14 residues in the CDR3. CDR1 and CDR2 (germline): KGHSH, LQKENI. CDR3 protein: CASSPTGKNQPQHF. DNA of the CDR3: TGTGCCAGCAGTCCGACAGGGAAGAATCAGCCCCAGCATTTT.

The CDR3 protein is CASSEAGGAPINEQFF. The CDR3 DNA is TGTGCCAGCAGTGAAGCGGGGGGGGCGCCGATCAATGAGCAGTTCTTC. The J gene is TRBJ2-1, the V gene TRBV2; D might be TRBD2 (7 bases). This CDR3 comprises 16 residues. Germline assignment: CDR1 SNHLY and CDR2 FYNNEI. V was shortened by 0 bases and J by 6 bases, with 15 bases between the two germline ends.

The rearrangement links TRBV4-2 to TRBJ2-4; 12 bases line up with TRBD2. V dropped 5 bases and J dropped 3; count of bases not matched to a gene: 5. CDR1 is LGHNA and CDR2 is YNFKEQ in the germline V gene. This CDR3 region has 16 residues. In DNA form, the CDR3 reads TGTGCCAGCAGCTCCAGACTAGCGGGGGACAAAAACATTCAGTACTTC. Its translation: CASSSRLAGDKNIQYF.

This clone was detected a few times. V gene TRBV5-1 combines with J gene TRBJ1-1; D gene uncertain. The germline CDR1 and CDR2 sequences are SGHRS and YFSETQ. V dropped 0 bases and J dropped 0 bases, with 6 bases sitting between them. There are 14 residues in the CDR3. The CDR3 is CASSLGQMNTEAFF. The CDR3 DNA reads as TGCGCCAGCAGCTTGGGGCAGATGAACACTGAAGCTTTCTTT.

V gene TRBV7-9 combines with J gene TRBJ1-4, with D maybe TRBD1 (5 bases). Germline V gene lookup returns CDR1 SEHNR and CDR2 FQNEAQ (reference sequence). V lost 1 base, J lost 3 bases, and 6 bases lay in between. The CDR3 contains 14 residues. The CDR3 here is CASSLGQPNEKLFF. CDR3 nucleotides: TGTGCCAGCAGCTTAGGACAGCCTAATGAAAAACTGTTTTTT.

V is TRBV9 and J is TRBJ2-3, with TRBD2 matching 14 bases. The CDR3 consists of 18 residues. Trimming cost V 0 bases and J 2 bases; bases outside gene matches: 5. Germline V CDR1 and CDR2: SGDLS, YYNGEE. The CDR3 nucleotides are TGTGCCAGCAGCGTAGCGACTAGCGGGGGGGCGGTCACAGATACGCAGTATTTT. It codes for CASSVATSGGAVTDTQYF.

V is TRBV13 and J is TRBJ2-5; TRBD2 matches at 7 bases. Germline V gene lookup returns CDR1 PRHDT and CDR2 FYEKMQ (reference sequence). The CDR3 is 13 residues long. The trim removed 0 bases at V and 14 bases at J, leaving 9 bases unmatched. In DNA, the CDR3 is TGTGCCAGCAGCTTAGGCCGTGCCCAGCGGGGATACTTC. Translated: CASSLGRAQRGYF.

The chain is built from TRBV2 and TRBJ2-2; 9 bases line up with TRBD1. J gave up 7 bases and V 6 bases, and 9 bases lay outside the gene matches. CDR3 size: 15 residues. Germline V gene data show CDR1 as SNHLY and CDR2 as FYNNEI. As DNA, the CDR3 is TGTGCCAGCAGCCTAAGGGACAGGGAAAACGGGGAGCTGTTTTTT. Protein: CASSLRDRENGELFF.

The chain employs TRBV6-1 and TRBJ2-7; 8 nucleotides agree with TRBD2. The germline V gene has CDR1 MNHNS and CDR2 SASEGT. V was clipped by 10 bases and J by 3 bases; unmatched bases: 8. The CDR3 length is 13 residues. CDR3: CATDWAGGYEQYF. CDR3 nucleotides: TGTGCCACCGACTGGGCGGGGGGCTACGAGCAGTACTTC.

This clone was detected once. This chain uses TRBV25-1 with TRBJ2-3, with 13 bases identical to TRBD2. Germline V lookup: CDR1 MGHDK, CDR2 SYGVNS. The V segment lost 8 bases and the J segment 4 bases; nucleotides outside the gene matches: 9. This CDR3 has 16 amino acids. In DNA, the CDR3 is TGTGCCAGCTCCCTCGGACTAGCGGGAGCGGCAGATACGCAGTATTTT. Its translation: CASSLGLAGAADTQYF.

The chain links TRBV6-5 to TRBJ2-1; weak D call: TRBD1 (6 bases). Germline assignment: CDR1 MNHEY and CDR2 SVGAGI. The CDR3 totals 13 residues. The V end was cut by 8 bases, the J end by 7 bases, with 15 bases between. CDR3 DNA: TGTGCCAGCTTCAACGACCAGGGGAATGAGCAGTTCTTC. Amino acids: CASFNDQGNEQFF.

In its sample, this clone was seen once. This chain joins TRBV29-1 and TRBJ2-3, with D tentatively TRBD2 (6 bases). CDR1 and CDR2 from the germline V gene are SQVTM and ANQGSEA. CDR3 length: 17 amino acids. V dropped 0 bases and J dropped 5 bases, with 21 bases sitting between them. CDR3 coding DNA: TGCAGCGTTGAAGAGTATATTGGCGGGGTGGCACAAGATACGCAGTATTTT. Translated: CSVEEYIGGVAQDTQYF.

The CDR3 loop reads CASSPPQEAYNEQFF. Written as DNA, the CDR3 is TGTGCCAGCTCACCACCTCAGGAGGCCTACAATGAGCAGTTCTTC. V usage is TRBV18 and J usage is TRBJ2-1; the D gene is possibly TRBD2 (5 bases). CDR3 length: 15 amino acids. The V end was cut by 0 bases, the J end by 2 bases, with 8 bases between. Germline loops: CDR1 KGHSH, CDR2 LQKENI.

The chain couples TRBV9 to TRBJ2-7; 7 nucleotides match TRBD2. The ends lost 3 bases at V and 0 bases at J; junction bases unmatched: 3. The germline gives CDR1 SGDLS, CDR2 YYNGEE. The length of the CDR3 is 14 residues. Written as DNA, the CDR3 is TGTGCCAGCAGCGCGGGGGACTACTCCTACGAGCAGTACTTC. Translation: CASSAGDYSYEQYF. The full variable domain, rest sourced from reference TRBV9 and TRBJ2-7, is DSGVTQTPKHLITATGQRVTLRCSPRSGDLSVYWYQQSLDQGLQFLIQYYNGEERAKGNILERFSAQQFPDLHSELNLSSLELGDSALYFCASSAGDYSYEQYFGPGTRLTVT.

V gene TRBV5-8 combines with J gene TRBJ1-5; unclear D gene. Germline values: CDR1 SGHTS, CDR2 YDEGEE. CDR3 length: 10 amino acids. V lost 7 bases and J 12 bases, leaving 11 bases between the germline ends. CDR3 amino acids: CASGKINQHF. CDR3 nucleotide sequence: TGTGCCAGCGGGAAAATCAACCAGCATTTT. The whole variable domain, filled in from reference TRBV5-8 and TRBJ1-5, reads EAGVTQSPTHLIKTRGQQATLRCSPISGHTSVYWYQQALGLGLQFLLWYDEGEERNRGNFPPRFSGRQFPNYSSELNVNALELEDSALYLCASGKINQHFGDGTRLSIL.

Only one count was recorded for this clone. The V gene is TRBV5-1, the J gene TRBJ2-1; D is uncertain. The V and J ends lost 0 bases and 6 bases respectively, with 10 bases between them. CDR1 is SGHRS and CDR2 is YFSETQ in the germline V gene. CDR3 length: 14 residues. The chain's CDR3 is CASSLAAGSNEQFF. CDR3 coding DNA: TGCGCCAGCAGCTTGGCGGCTGGTTCCAATGAGCAGTTCTTC.

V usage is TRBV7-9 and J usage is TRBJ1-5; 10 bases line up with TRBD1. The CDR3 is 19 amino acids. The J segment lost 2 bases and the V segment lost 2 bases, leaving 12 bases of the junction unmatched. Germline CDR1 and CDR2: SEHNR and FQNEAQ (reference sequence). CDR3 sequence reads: CASSLSVMTGGAGNQPQHF. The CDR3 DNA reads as TGTGCCAGCAGCTTATCGGTGATGACAGGGGGCGCGGGCAATCAGCCCCAGCATTTT.

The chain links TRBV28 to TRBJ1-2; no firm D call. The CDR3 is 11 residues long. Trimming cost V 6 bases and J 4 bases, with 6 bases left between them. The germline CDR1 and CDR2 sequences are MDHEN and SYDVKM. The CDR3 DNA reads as TGTGCCAGCAGAGCCGTCTATGGCTACACCTTC. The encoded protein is CASRAVYGYTF.

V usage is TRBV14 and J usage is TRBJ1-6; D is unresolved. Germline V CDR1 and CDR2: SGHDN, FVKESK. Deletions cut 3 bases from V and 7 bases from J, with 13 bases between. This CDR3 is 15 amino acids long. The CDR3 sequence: CASSQSAGKNSPLHF. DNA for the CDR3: TGTGCCAGCAGCCAGTCCGCCGGGAAGAATTCACCCCTCCACTTT.

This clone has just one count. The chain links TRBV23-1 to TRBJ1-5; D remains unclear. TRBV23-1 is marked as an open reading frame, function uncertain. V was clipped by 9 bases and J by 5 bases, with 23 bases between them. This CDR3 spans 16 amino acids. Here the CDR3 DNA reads TGCGCCAGAAACCCAAGGGCCCTCCCTGGGTATCAGCCCCAGCATTTT. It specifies CARNPRALPGYQPQHF.

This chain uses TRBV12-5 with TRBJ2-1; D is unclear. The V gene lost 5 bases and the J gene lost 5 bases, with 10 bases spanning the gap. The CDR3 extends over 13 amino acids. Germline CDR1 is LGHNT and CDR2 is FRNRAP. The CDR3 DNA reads TGTGCTAGTGGTCTTGGCGAAGACAATGAGCAGTTCTTC. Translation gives CASGLGEDNEQFF.

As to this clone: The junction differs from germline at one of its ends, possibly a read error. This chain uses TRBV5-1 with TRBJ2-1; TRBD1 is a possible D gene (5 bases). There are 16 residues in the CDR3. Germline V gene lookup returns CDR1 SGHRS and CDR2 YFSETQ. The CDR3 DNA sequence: TGCGCCAGCAGTTTGGGGCCGGCCAGCTCCTACAATGAGCAGTTCTTC. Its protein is CASSLGPASSYNEQFF.